A single sample is the source of the 20 T cell receptor beta chains below, sequenced in a study of T cell responses to AZD1222 COVID-19 vaccine. Using immunoSEQ multiplex PCR, the repertoire was profiled, and TCRdb retains in-frame clones only, with some absent. The sample comprises about 130,000 clones, 75% to 90% of which are singletons, and less than 5.5% rests with the top ten. This specimen was peripheral blood, taken 28 days after the second AZD1222 dose. These receptors came from an adult who received the AZD1222 COVID-19 vaccine.

V and J are TRBV7-2 and TRBJ2-7; 11 bases agree with TRBD2. This CDR3 has 16 amino acids. J was trimmed by 3 bases and V by 5 bases; bases with no gene match: 9. Germline V gene sequence: CDR1 SGHTA, CDR2 FQGNSA. The DNA of the CDR3 is TGTGCCAGCAGCCCCTTTAGCGGGGGGGCCTTCTACGAGCAGTACTTC. Translated: CASSPFSGGAFYEQYF.

The chain has TRBV30 and TRBJ1-3; no clear D gene. This CDR3 has 16 residues. The germline CDR1 and CDR2 sequences are GTSNPN and SVGIG (reference sequence). With 2 bases removed from V and 0 bases from J, the gap between germline ends came to 14 bases. The CDR3 region is CAWSSSIWGSGNTIYF. DNA of the CDR3: TGTGCCTGGAGTTCCTCTATCTGGGGCTCTGGAAACACCATATATTTT.

The chain joins TRBV28 to TRBJ2-3, with D possibly being TRBD1 or TRBD2 (5 bases each). There are 17 residues in the CDR3. V was clipped by 3 bases and J by 0 bases, with 16 bases between them. Germline CDR1 is MDHEN and CDR2 is SYDVKM. CDR3 nucleotide sequence: TGTGCCAGCAGTTTCTATCGGGGACGGATAAGCACAGATACGCAGTATTTT. Encoded protein: CASSFYRGRISTDTQYF.

This rearrangement joins TRBV7-2 to TRBJ2-5; 8 bases are a match to TRBD1. Germline assignment: CDR1 SGHTA and CDR2 FQGNSA. Trimming removed 5 bases from V and 5 bases from J; junction bases left unmatched: 4. This CDR3 region has 13 residues. The CDR3 here is CASSPRGRETQYF. CDR3 coding DNA: TGTGCCAGCAGCCCCAGGGGGCGGGAGACCCAGTACTTC.

This clone showed up just a few times. The chain employs TRBV5-1 and TRBJ2-7; 10 bases agree with TRBD2. Germline assignment: CDR1 SGHRS and CDR2 YFSETQ. CDR3 length: 15 residues. The V and J ends lost 5 bases and 5 bases, in that order; junction bases with no gene match: 10. The CDR3 nucleotides read TGCGCCAGCAGTCTCCGGCTAGCGGGGGTAAACGAGCAGTACTTC. Protein sequence: CASSLRLAGVNEQYF. The full variable domain, rest sourced from reference TRBV5-1 and TRBJ2-7, is KAGVTQTPRYLIKTRGQQVTLSCSPISGHRSVSWYQQTPGQGLQFLFEYFSETQRNKGNFPGRFSGRQFSNSRSEMNVSTLELGDSALYLCASSLRLAGVNEQYFGPGTRLTVT.

The J gene is TRBJ1-5, the V gene TRBV5-3; no reliable D call. TRBV5-3 counts as an open reading frame of uncertain function. The CDR3 runs to 14 residues. Trimming took off 2 bases at V and 5 bases at J, with 11 bases between the two ends. CDR3 DNA sequence: TGTGCCAGAAGCTTTTTGGGCCCCGATCAGCCCCAGCATTTT. The encoded protein is CARSFLGPDQPQHF.

V gene TRBV10-3 combines with J gene TRBJ1-3, with D hard to call. V gave up 4 bases and J gave up 1 base, with 5 bases separating them. Germline loops: CDR1 ENHRY, CDR2 SYGVKD. This CDR3 is built from 13 residues. In nucleotides, the CDR3 is TGTGCCATCAGTGCGGGTTCTGGAAACACCATATATTTT. Translating gives CAISAGSGNTIYF.

The chain links TRBV6-5 to TRBJ1-1; 9 bases are shared with TRBD1. CDR3 size: 14 residues. Looked up from germline, CDR1 is MNHEY and CDR2 is SVGAGI. V was pared by 7 bases and J by 0 bases, with 3 bases of the junction left unmatched. This CDR3 is CASNRGPMNTEAFF. DNA for the CDR3: TGTGCCAGCAACAGGGGGCCCATGAACACTGAAGCTTTCTTT.

This CDR3 is CASSLIRRNSPLHF. The CDR3 coding sequence is TGTGCCAGCAGCTTAATCCGGAGGAATTCACCCCTCCACTTT. J is TRBJ1-6 and V is TRBV11-3; D ambiguous. CDR3 length: 14 amino acids. V was shortened by 2 bases and J by 7 bases, with 9 bases between the two germline ends. The germline V gene has CDR1 SGHNT and CDR2 YENEEA.

The J gene is TRBJ1-2, the V gene TRBV27; D possibly corresponds to TRBD1 (6 bases). Deletions cut 6 bases from V and 5 bases from J, with 16 bases between. The germline CDR1 and CDR2 sequences are MNHEY and SMNVEV (reference sequence). The CDR3 has 14 residues. The CDR3, as DNA: TGTGCCAGCAGACCCTTGACAGGCGGATATGGCTACACCTTC. Protein: CASRPLTGGYGYTF.

The rearrangement uses TRBV29-1 and TRBJ2-5, with D possibly TRBD2 on 7 matching bases. Germline CDR1 and CDR2: SQVTM and ANQGSEA. Trimming removed 3 bases at V and 5 bases at J, with 13 bases between. The CDR3 totals 13 residues. As DNA, the CDR3 is TGCAGCGTTGAGGGGGGGGCCTGGGAGACCCAGTACTTC. Its protein product is CSVEGGAWETQYF.

V usage is TRBV11-2 and J usage is TRBJ2-7, with D hard to call. Germline V gene sequence: CDR1 SGHAT, CDR2 FQNNGV. CDR3 length: 13 amino acids. Trimming left V 0 bases short and J 4 bases short, with 7 bases between. CDR3 region: CASSLDRKYEQYF. As DNA, the CDR3 is TGTGCCAGCAGCTTAGATAGGAAGTACGAGCAGTACTTC.

The chain uses TRBV2 and TRBJ2-1; 12 bases align to TRBD2. From germline, CDR1 is SNHLY and CDR2 FYNNEI. The J segment lost 15 bases and the V segment lost 2 bases, leaving 8 bases of the junction unmatched. The CDR3 has 14 residues. DNA for the CDR3: TGTGCCAGCAGTGAAACTAGCGGGGGGACCAGGGGGTTCTTC. The encoded protein is CASSETSGGTRGFF.

The chain carries TRBV2 and TRBJ1-2; D unclear. CDR1 and CDR2 (germline): SNHLY, FYNNEI. Deletions cut 10 bases from V and 4 bases from J, with 10 bases between. The CDR3 consists of 11 residues. For the CDR3, the DNA is TGTGCCAACGAGCGGAGCTATGGCTACACCTTC. Translated, it gives CANERSYGYTF.

The chain has TRBV18 and TRBJ1-3; D is unresolved. Trimming removed 4 bases at V and 2 bases at J, with 12 bases between. CDR3 length: 15 residues. CDR1 and CDR2 (germline): KGHSH, LQKENI. CDR3 sequence (DNA): TGTGCCAGCTCACTCGGACCGCGGACTGGAAACACCATATATTTT. Translating it yields CASSLGPRTGNTIYF.

V gene TRBV30 combines with J gene TRBJ2-7; 7 positions agree with TRBD1. The J segment lost 4 bases and the V segment lost 2 bases, leaving 8 bases of the junction unmatched. The CDR3 is made up of 14 amino acids. Germline CDR1 and CDR2: GTSNPN and SVGIG (reference sequence). The CDR3 DNA reads as TGTGCCTGGAGTCAGGGGACAGTGACTTACGAGCAGTACTTC. This sequence encodes CAWSQGTVTYEQYF.

This clone was seen just once. V and J are TRBV5-6 and TRBJ1-2; unclear D gene. This CDR3 is built from 15 residues. In germline, CDR1 is SGHDT, CDR2 YYEEEE. V dropped 4 bases and J dropped 5 bases, with 18 bases sitting between them. In nucleotides, the CDR3 is TGTGCCAGCAGCCCCGGAGGGCCCTACCCTTATGGCTACACCTTC. This translates into CASSPGGPYPYGYTF. Full variable domain (rest looked up from reference TRBV5-6 and TRBJ1-2): DAGVTQSPTHLIKTRGQQVTLRCSPKSGHDTVSWYQQALGQGPQFIFQYYEEEERQRGNFPDRFSGHQFPNYSSELNVNALLLGDSALYLCASSPGGPYPYGYTFGSGTRLTVV.

V usage is TRBV6-5 and J usage is TRBJ2-2; unclear D gene. V was trimmed by 8 bases and J by 5 bases, leaving 9 bases between them. The CDR3 spans 12 residues. The germline V gene encodes CDR1 MNHEY and CDR2 SVGAGI. CDR3 DNA sequence: TGTGCCAGCCGACTTTATACCGGGGAGCTGTTTTTT. Protein sequence: CASRLYTGELFF.

V is TRBV19 and J is TRBJ2-3; 14 bases align to TRBD2. The trim removed 3 bases at V and 6 bases at J, leaving 5 bases unmatched. The CDR3 consists of 16 residues. Germline CDR1 is LNHDA and CDR2 is SQIVND (reference sequence). The chain's CDR3 is CASSMPGLAGVDTQYF. The DNA of the CDR3 is TGTGCCAGTAGTATGCCGGGACTAGCGGGGGTGGATACGCAGTATTTT.

The rearrangement joins TRBV6-2 or TRBV6-3 to TRBJ1-1, with 9 bases that match TRBD1. J lost 4 bases, V lost 5 bases, and 14 bases had no gene match. Per the germline V gene, CDR1 is MNHEY and CDR2 is SVGEGT. The CDR3 spans 17 residues. CDR3 coding DNA: TGTGCCAGCAGTACAGTCCTATCACAGGGGGCGGGCACTGAAGCTTTCTTT. Translated: CASSTVLSQGAGTEAFF.